This passage covers 9 T cell receptor beta chains from one sample sequenced in a study of read filtering for tumor transcriptome and immune sequencing. From 350 to 500 ng of RNA, a library with molecular barcoded alpha/delta and beta/gamma adaptors was made. TCRdb passed the reads through MiXCR, listing each CDR3 protein once. Of 100,000 to 150,000 distinct CDR3 sequences in the sample, approximately 13% were seen once. Sequencing was performed on a population of CD138-negative cells sorted from bone marrow. The receptors shown here come from a donor at least 40 years old with multiple myeloma.

This clonotype was recorded at least ten times. This rearrangement joins TRBV29-1 to TRBJ1-1, with D tentatively TRBD1 (5 bases). The CDR3 loop spans 14 amino acids. The V and J ends lost 4 bases and 5 bases respectively, with 17 bases between them. CDR1 is SQVTM and CDR2 is ANQGSEA in the germline V gene. The CDR3 region is CSVAQTGKGTEAFF. The CDR3 coding sequence is TGCAGCGTTGCCCAGACGGGTAAGGGGACTGAAGCTTTCTTT.

This clonotype was picked up many times. The chain links TRBV30 to TRBJ1-5; weak D call: TRBD1 (6 bases). V lost 8 bases to trimming and J lost 7 bases, with 18 bases between them. CDR3 size: 13 residues. Germline loops: CDR1 GTSNPN, CDR2 SVGIG (reference sequence). CDR3 loop: CARQEGDGQPQHF. CDR3 sequence (DNA): TGTGCCCGTCAGGAGGGGGATGGGCAGCCCCAGCATTTT.

This clonotype was counted many times. The chain couples TRBV6-1 to TRBJ2-1, with a weak D call TRBD2 (6 bases). Germline V lookup: CDR1 MNHNS, CDR2 SASEGT. The V end lost 10 bases, the J end lost 9 bases, and 19 bases lay between the germline ends. The CDR3 totals 13 residues. CDR3 nucleotide sequence: TGTGCCACCCTCGTCCTAGCGTCGAGTGAGCAGTTCTTC. Its translation is CATLVLASSEQFF.

Many counts were recorded for this clonotype. J is TRBJ2-3 and V is TRBV14; 15 bases are a match to TRBD2. With 5 bases clipped from V and 2 bases from J, the junction kept 5 bases outside the gene matches. Germline-derived CDR1 and CDR2 are SGHDN and FVKESK. This CDR3 contains 17 residues. DNA for the CDR3: TGTGCCAGCAGCTACGGACTAGCGGGGGGGCCCACAGATACGCAGTATTTT. It codes for CASSYGLAGGPTDTQYF.

At least ten counts were recorded for this clonotype. The genes are TRBV12-3 or TRBV12-4 and TRBJ1-1; no reliable D call. This CDR3 has 13 amino acids. The V end was cut by 6 bases, the J end by 1 base, with 9 bases between. CDR3 sequence (DNA): TGTGCCAGCAGACGGGGAGAGAACACTGAAGCTTTCTTT. Its translation is CASRRGENTEAFF.

This clonotype was seen repeatedly, ten times or more. The chain employs TRBV5-5 and TRBJ2-2; the match to TRBD2 covers 8 bases. After removal of 0 bases from V and 7 bases from J, the junction contained 8 bases not matched to a gene. The CDR3 has 16 residues. CDR1 is SGHKS and CDR2 is YYEKEE in the germline V gene (reference sequence). The CDR3 nucleotides read TGTGCCAGCAGCTTGGCCGGGTTAGCGGGGTTCGGGGAGCTGTTTTTT. Protein product: CASSLAGLAGFGELFF.

Ten or more counts support this clonotype. The chain uses TRBV4-1 and TRBJ2-1; a weak D match, TRBD2 (6 bases). Germline assignment: CDR1 MGHRA and CDR2 YSYEKL. V was cut by 6 bases and J by 3 bases, with 15 bases left in between. The CDR3 extends over 15 amino acids. As DNA, the CDR3 is TGCGCCAGCAGTCGGGGACTTTTCCACTACAATGAGCAGTTCTTC. It yields the protein CASSRGLFHYNEQFF.

This clonotype has ten or more counts. The gene calls are TRBV20-1 and TRBJ2-3; 7 nucleotides line up with TRBD2. Trimming cost V 6 bases and J 2 bases; bases outside gene matches: 11. Looked up from germline, CDR1 is DFQATT and CDR2 is SNEGSKA (reference sequence). The CDR3 has 15 amino acids. The CDR3 here is CSADPGTTHTDTQYF. CDR3 DNA: TGCAGTGCCGACCCCGGGACTACCCACACAGATACGCAGTATTTT.

Ten or more counts support this clonotype. V is TRBV4-1 and J is TRBJ2-1, with 11 bases aligning to TRBD1. The CDR3 spans 16 residues. The V gene end was trimmed by 4 bases and the J gene end by 6 bases; junction bases not matched to a gene: 8. Germline-derived CDR1 and CDR2 are MGHRA and YSYEKL. The CDR3 spells CASSRLGQGGGNEQFF. The CDR3 bases are TGCGCCAGCAGCCGCTTGGGACAGGGGGGAGGCAATGAGCAGTTCTTC.